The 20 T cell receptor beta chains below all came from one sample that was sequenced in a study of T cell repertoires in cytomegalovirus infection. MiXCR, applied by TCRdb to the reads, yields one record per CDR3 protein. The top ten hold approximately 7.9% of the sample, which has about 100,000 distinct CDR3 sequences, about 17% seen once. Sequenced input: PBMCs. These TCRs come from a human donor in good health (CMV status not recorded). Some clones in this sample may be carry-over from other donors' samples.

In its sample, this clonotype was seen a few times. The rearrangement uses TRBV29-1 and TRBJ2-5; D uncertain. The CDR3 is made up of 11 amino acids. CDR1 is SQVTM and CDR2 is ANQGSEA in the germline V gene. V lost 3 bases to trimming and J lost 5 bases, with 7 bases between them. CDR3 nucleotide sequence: TGCAGCGTTGATAGTTCCGAGACCCAGTACTTC. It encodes CSVDSSETQYF.

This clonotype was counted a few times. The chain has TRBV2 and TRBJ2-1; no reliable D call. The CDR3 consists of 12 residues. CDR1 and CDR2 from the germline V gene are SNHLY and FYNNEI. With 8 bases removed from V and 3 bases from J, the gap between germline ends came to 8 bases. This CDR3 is CASGVLYNEQFF. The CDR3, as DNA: TGTGCCAGCGGGGTTCTCTACAATGAGCAGTTCTTC. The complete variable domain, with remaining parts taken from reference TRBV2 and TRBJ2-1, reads EPEVTQTPSHQVTQMGQEVILRCVPISNHLYFYWYRQILGQKVEFLVSFYNNEISEKSEIFDDQFSVERPDGSNFTLKIRSTKLEDSAMYFCASGVLYNEQFFGPGTRLTVL.

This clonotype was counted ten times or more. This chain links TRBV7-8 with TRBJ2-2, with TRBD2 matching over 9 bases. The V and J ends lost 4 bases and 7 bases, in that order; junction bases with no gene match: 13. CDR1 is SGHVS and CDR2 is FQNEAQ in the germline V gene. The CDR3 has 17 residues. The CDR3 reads CASSSPFQRGVGGELFF. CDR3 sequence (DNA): TGTGCCAGCAGCTCTCCCTTCCAGCGGGGGGTTGGCGGGGAGCTGTTTTTT.

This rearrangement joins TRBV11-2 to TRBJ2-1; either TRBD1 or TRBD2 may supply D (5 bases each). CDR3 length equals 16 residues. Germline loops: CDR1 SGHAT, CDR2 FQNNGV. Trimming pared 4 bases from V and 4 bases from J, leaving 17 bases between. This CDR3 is CASSSRLTGRYNEQFF. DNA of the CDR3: TGTGCCAGCAGCTCCCGACTAACGGGGCGATACAATGAGCAGTTCTTC.

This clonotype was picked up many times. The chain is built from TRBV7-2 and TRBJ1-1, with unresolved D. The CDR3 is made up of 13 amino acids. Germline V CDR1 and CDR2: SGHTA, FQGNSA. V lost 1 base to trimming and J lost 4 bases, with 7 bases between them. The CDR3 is CASSLGASTEAFF. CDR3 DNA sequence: TGTGCCAGCAGCTTAGGGGCGTCCACTGAAGCTTTCTTT.

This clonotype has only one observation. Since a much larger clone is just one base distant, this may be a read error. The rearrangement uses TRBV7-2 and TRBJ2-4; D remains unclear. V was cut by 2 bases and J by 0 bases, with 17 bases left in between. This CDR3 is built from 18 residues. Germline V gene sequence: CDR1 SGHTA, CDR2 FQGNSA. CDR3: CASSLREQTLLAKNIQYF. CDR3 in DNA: TGTGCCAGCAGCTTAAGGGAACAGACTCTACTAGCCAAAAACATTCAGTACTTC.

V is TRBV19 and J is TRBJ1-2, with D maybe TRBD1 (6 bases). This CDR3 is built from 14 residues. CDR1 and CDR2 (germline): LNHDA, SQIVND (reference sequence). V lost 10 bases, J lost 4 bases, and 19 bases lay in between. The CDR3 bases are TGTGCCATAGGGGACCGGGACACCTTCTATGGCTACACCTTC. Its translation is CAIGDRDTFYGYTF.

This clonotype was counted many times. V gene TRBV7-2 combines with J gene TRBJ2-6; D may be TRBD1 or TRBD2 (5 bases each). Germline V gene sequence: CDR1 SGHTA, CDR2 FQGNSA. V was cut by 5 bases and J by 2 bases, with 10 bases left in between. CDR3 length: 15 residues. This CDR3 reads CASSRQGAGANVLTF. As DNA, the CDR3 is TGTGCCAGCAGCCGTCAGGGAGCTGGGGCCAACGTCCTGACTTTC.

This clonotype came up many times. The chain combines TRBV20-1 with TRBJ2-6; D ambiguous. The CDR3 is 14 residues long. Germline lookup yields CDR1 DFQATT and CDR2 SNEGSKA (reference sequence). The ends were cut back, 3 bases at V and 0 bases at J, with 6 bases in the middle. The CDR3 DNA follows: TGCAGTGCTAGGAGGAGCTCTGGGGCCAACGTCCTGACTTTC. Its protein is CSARRSSGANVLTF.

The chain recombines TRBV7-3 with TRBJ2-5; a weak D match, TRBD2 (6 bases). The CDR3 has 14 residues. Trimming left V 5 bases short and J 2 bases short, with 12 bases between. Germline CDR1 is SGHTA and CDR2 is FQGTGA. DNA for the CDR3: TGTGCCAGCAGCCCGGGACTCTCTCAAGAGACCCAGTACTTC. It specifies CASSPGLSQETQYF.

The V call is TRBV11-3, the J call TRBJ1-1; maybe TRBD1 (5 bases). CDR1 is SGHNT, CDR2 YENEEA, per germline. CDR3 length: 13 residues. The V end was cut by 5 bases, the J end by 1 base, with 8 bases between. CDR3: CASSRGSNTEAFF. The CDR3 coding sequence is TGTGCCAGCAGCCGGGGCTCGAACACTGAAGCTTTCTTT.

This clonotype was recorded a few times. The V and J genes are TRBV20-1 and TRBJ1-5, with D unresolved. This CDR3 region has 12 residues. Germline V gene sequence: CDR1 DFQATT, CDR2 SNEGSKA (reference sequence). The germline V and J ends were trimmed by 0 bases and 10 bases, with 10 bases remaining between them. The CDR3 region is CSARDPTEPQHF. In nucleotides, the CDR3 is TGCAGTGCTAGAGATCCGACCGAACCCCAGCATTTT.

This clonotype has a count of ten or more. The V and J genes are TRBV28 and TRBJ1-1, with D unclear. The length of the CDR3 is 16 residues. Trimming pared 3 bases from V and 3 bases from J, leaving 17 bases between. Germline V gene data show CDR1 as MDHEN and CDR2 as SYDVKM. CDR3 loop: CASSLMMSTPYTEAFF. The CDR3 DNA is TGTGCCAGCAGTTTGATGATGAGTACCCCATACACTGAAGCTTTCTTT.

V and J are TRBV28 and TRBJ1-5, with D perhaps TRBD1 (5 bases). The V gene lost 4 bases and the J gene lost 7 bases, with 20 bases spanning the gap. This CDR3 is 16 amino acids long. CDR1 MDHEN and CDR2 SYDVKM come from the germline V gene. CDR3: CASSSERQGFGQPQHF. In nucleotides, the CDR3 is TGTGCCAGCAGTTCAGAACGGCAGGGATTTGGACAGCCCCAGCATTTT.

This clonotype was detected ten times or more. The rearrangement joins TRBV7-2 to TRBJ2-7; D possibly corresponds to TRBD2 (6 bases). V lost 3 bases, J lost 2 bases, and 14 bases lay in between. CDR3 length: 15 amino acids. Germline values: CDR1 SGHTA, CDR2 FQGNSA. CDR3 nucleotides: TGTGCCAGCAGCTTCGGGCGGGGAAGGACCTACGAGCAGTACTTC. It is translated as CASSFGRGRTYEQYF.

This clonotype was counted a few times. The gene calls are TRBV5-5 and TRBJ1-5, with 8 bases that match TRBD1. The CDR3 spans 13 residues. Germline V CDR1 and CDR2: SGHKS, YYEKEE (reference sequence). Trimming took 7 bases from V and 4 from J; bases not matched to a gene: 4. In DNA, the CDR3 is TGTGCCAGCGGACAGGGATATAATCAGCCCCAGCATTTT. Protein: CASGQGYNQPQHF.

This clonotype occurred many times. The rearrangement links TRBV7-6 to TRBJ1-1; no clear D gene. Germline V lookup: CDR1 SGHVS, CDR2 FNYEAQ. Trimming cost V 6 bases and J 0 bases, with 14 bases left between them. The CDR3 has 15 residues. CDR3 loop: CASSRPVGMNTEAFF. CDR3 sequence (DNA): TGTGCCAGCAGTCGTCCGGTGGGCATGAACACTGAAGCTTTCTTT. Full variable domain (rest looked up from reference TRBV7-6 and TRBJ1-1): GAGVSQSPRYKVTKRGQDVALRCDPISGHVSLYWYRQALGQGPEFLTYFNYEAQQDKSGLPNDRFSAERPEGSISTLTIQRTEQRDSAMYRCASSRPVGMNTEAFFGQGTRLTVV.

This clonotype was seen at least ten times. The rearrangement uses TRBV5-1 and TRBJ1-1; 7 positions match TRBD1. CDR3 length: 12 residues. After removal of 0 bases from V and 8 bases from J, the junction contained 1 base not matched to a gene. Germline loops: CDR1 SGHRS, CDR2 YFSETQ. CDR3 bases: TGCGCCAGCAGCTTGGGGGGACAGGAAGCTTTCTTT. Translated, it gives CASSLGGQEAFF.

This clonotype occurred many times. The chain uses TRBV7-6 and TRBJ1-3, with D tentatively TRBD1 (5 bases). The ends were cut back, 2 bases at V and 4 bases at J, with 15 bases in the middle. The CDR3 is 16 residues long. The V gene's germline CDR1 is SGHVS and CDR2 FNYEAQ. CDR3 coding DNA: TGTGCCAGCAGCTTATGGACGGGGGGAGGAGGAAACACCATATATTTT. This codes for CASSLWTGGGGNTIYF.

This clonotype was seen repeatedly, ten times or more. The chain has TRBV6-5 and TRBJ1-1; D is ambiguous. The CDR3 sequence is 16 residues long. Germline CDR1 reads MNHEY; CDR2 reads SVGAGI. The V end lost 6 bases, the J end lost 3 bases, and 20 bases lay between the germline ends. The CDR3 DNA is TGTGCCAGCAGCTCCTCCAGAGTGGGCGAGGACACTGAAGCTTTCTTT. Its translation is CASSSSRVGEDTEAFF.